The T cell receptor beta chain under discussion was sequenced for a study of T cells in Graves' hyperthyroidism and ophthalmopathy. Overall study results and limits: Most thyroid-expanded clonotypes above 0.001 were also found in blood.

Amplification targeted TCR beta CDR3 regions from RNA transcripts. Initially, a first-round RT-PCR of the TCR CDR3 employed the HTBI primer set. Via MiXCR, TCRdb re-called the multiplex PCR reads, giving one row per CDR3 protein. The table includes a few hundred thousand distinct CDR3 sequences, roughly 50% detected once. Graves' hyperthyroidism was deemed stable absent ophthalmopathy progression within 18 months. Patients aged 18 to 65 had newly diagnosed hyperthyroidism of under 2 months' duration. Diagnoses were made from clinical symptoms, serum measures (thyroxine and TRAb), thyroid ultrasound and orbital computed tomography. This clonotype was seen only a few times. Its cognate antigen is unknown. Germline trimming cut 5 bases from V and 6 bases from J; bases unmatched to any gene: 8. Germline V gene sequence: CDR1 MNHEY, CDR2 SVGAGI. The CDR3 covers 15 residues.

The sample comprised peripheral blood or thyroid tissue (not recorded which). The chain joins TRBV6-5 to TRBJ2-7; 12 bases match TRBD2. The source of this sequence is a woman aged 18-29 years with Graves' hyperthyroidism. This CDR3 is CASSPGLAGPSEQYF. The CDR3 region has the DNA TGTGCCAGCAGTCCCGGACTAGCGGGACCCTCCGAGCAGTACTTC.